The present TCR beta chain was sequenced within a study of T cell responses to AZD1222 COVID-19 vaccine. Whole-study results and caveats: Spike-specific TCR breadth and depth grew following two AZD1222 doses. Repertoire sampling occurred only after the peak T cell response. The donor cohort was predominantly white British with a female majority, and clonal diversity may have been underestimated.

Trimming left V 2 bases short and J 7 bases short, with 12 bases between. Germline assignment: CDR1 GTSNPN and CDR2 SVGIG (reference sequence). This CDR3 has 14 amino acids. In the case of this clone: The antigen remains undetermined.

Repertoires were generated with immunoSEQ multiplex PCR, while TCRdb's copy carries only in-frame clones and drops some. The sample includes about 84,000 clones, 86% of them seen just once. Second-dose groups at about 4 or about 12 weeks were pooled. The V call is TRBV30, the J call TRBJ1-6, with a weak D call TRBD1 (6 bases). The specimen comprised peripheral blood, sampled 28 days after the second AZD1222 dose. The receptor was derived from an adult who received the AZD1222 COVID-19 vaccine. In nucleotides, the CDR3 is TGTGCCTGGAGTCCCGTGACAGGAAATTCACCCCTCCACTTT. Its protein product is CAWSPVTGNSPLHF.